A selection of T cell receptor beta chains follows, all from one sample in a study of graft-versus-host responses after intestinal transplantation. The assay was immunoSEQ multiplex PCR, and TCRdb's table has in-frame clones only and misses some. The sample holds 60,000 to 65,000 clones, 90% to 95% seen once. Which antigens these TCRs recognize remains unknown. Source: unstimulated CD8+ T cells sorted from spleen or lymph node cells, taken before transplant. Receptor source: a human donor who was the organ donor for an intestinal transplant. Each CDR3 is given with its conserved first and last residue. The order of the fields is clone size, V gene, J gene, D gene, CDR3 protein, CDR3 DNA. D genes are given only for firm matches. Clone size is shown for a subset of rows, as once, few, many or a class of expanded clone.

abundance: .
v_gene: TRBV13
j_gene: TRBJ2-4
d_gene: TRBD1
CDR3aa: CASSSSGTGVAKNIQYF
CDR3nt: TGTGCCAGCAGCTCATCCGGGACAGGGGTGGCCAAAAACATTCAGTACTTC

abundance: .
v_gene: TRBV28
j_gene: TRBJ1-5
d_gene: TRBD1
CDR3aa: CASTSGTAPHPQHF
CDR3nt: TGTGCCAGCACCTCCGGGACAGCTCCTCATCCCCAGCATTTT

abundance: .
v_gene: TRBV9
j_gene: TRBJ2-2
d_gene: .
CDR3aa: CASSVDTGNTGELFF
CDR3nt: TGTGCCAGCAGCGTGGATACAGGGAACACCGGGGAGCTGTTTTTT

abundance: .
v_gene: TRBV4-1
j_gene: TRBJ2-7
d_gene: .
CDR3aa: CASSQVWDWGHSYEQYF
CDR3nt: TGCGCCAGCAGCCAAGTGTGGGATTGGGGACATTCTTACGAACAGTACTTC

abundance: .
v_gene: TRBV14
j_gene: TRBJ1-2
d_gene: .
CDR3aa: CASSYQKNYGYTF
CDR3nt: TGTGCCAGCAGCTACCAGAAGAACTATGGCTACACCTTC

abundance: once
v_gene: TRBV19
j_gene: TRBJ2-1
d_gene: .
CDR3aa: CASSYRPRWTYNEQFF
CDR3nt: TGTGCCAGTAGTTACCGTCCGCGGTGGACCTACAATGAGCAGTTCTTC

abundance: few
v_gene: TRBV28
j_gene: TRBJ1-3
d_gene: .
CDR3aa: CASSLGGSGNTIYF
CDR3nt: TGTGCCAGCAGTTTGGGGGGATCTGGAAACACCATATATTTT

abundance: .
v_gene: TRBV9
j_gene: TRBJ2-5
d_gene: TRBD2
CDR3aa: CASSVAGGGARETQYF
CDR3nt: TGTGCCAGCAGCGTAGCGGGAGGGGGGGCCAGGGAGACCCAGTACTTC

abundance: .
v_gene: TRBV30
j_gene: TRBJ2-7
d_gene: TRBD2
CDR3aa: CAWSPGGDHEQYF
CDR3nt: TGTGCCTGGAGCCCCGGGGGGGACCACGAGCAGTACTTC

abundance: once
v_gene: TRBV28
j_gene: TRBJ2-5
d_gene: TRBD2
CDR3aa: CASSYKIALFPGTSDQETQYF
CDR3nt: TGTGCCAGCAGCTACAAGATCGCCCTATTCCCCGGGACTAGCGACCAAGAGACCCAGTACTTC

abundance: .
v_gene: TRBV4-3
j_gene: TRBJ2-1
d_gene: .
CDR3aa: CASSQEVTVDFPANEQFF
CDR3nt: TGCGCCAGCAGCCAAGAAGTAACAGTGGACTTCCCGGCGAATGAGCAGTTCTTC

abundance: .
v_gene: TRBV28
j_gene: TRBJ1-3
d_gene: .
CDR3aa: CASSLRTLRGGNTIYF
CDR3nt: TGTGCCAGCAGTCTCCGGACGCTCAGAGGGGGAAACACCATATATTTT

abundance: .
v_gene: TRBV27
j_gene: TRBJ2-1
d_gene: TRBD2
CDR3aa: CASSFSLREVSRGQFF
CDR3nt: TGTGCCAGCAGTTTCTCCCTCCGGGAGGTATCGAGGGGGCAGTTCTTC

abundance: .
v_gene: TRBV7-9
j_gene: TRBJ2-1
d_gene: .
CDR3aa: CASSLASGYPYNEQFF
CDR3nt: TGTGCCAGCAGCTTAGCATCGGGTTATCCCTACAATGAGCAGTTCTTC

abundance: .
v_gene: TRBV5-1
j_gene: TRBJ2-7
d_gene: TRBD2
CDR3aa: CASSLGLREDTDYEQYF
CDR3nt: TGCGCCAGCAGCTTGGGCTTGCGGGAGGATACCGACTACGAGCAGTACTTC

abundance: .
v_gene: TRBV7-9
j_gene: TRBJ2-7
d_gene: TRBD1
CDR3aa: CASSFTGTGEPSYEQYF
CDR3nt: TGTGCCAGCAGCTTCACAGGGACAGGTGAACCCTCCTACGAGCAGTACTTC

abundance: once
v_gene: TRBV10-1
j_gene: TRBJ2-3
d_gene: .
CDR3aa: CASSEWRTTTRDTQYF
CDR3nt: TGCGCCAGCAGTGAATGGCGGACAACCACGAGGGATACGCAGTATTTT

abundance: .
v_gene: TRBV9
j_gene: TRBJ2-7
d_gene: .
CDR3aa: CASSVSGMSSYEQYF
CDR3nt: TGTGCCAGCAGCGTATCAGGAATGAGCTCCTACGAGCAGTACTTC

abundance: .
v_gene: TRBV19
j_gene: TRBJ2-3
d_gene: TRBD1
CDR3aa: CASSEAGGTDTQYF
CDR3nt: TGTGCCAGTAGTGAGGCAGGGGGAACAGATACGCAGTATTTT

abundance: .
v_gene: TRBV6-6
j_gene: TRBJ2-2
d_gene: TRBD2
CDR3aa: CASTSSGGSYTGELFF
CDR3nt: TGTGCCAGCACCTCCTCTGGCGGGAGTTACACCGGGGAGCTGTTTTTT

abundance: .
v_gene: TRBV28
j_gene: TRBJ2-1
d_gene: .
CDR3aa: CASSLYRGGYNEQFF
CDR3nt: TGTGCCAGCAGTTTATACAGGGGGGGCTACAATGAGCAGTTCTTC

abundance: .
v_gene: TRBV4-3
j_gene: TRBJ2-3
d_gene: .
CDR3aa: CASSQYAGSTDTQYF
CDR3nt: TGCGCCAGCAGCCAATATGCGGGGAGCACAGATACGCAGTATTTT

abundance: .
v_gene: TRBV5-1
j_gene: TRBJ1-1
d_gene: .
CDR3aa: CASSWVRGEAFF
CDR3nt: TGCGCCAGCAGCTGGGTCCGGGGTGAAGCTTTCTTT

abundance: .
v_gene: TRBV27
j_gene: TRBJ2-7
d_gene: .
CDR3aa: CASSFGVTSSEQYF
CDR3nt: TGTGCCAGCAGTTTCGGGGTTACAAGCTCCGAGCAGTACTTC

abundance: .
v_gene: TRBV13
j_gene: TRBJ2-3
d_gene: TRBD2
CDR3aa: CASSAASGRSTDTQYF
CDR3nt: TGTGCCAGCAGCGCGGCTAGCGGACGCAGCACAGATACGCAGTATTTT

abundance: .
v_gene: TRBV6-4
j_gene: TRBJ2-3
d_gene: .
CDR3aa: CASSEAGGTDTQYF
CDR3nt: TGTGCCAGCAGTGAGGCAGGGGGCACAGATACGCAGTATTTT

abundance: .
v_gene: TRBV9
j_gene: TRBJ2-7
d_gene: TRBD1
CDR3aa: CASSGRQGYEQYF
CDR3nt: TGTGCCAGCAGCGGACGACAGGGCTACGAGCAGTACTTC

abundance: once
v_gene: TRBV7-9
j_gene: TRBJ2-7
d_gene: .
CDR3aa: CASSGDSPHEQYF
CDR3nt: TGTGCCAGCAGCGGTGACAGTCCCCACGAGCAGTACTTC

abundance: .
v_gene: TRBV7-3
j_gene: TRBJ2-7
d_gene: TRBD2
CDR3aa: CASSLQKLAEGYSYEQYF
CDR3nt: TGTGCCAGCAGCTTACAGAAACTAGCGGAGGGCTACTCCTACGAGCAGTACTTC

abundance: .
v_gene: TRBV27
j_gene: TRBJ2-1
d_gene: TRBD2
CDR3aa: CASSFWASGLYNEQFF
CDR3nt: TGTGCCAGCAGTTTTTGGGCTAGCGGGCTCTACAATGAGCAGTTCTTC

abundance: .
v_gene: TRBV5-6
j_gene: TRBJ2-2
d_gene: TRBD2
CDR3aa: CASSWASGGRTGELFF
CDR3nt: TGTGCCAGCAGCTGGGCTAGCGGGGGGCGCACCGGGGAGCTGTTTTTT

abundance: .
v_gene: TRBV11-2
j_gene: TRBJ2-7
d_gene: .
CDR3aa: CASSLVVSSSYEQYF
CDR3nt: TGTGCCAGCAGCTTAGTCGTTTCCAGCTCCTACGAGCAGTACTTC

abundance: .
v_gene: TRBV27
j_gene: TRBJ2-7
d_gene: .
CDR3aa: CASSLSAGVPEQYF
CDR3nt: TGTGCCAGCAGTTTATCGGCAGGGGTGCCCGAGCAGTACTTC

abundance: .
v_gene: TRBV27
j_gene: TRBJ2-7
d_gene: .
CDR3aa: CASSLADSYEQYF
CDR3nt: TGTGCCAGCAGTCTCGCGGACTCCTACGAGCAGTACTTC

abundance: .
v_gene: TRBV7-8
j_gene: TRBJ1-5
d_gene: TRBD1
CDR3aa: CASSLLDRGLFNQPQHF
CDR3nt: TGTGCCAGCAGCTTACTGGACAGGGGGCTTTTCAATCAGCCCCAGCATTTT

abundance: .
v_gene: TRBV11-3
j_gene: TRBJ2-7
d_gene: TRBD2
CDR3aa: CAREPKREGREQYF
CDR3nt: TGTGCCAGGGAACCGAAGCGGGAGGGCAGGGAGCAGTACTTC

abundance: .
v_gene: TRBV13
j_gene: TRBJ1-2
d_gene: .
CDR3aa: CASSLLQRADTYGYTF
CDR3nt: TGTGCCAGCAGCTTACTTCAGAGGGCAGACACCTATGGCTACACCTTC

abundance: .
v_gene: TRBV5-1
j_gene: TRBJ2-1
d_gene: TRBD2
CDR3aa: CASSLEAGGTIYNEQFF
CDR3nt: TGCGCCAGCAGCTTGGAAGCGGGAGGGACAATCTACAATGAGCAGTTCTTC

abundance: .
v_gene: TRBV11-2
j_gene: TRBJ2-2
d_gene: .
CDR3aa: CASSPLGVAGELFF
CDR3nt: TGTGCCAGCAGCCCGCTAGGGGTAGCCGGGGAGCTGTTTTTT

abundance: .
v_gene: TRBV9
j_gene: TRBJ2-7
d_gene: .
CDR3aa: CASSVAGGRTYEQYF
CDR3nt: TGTGCCAGCAGCGTAGCTGGGGGGAGAACCTACGAGCAGTACTTC

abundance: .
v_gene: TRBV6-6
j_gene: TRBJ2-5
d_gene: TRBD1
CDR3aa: CASSAEGQGDWVTQYF
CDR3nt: TGTGCCAGCAGTGCCGAGGGACAGGGGGATTGGGTGACCCAGTACTTC

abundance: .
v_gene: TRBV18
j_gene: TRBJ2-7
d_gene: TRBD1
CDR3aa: CASSPGKGAQDEQYF
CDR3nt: TGTGCCAGCTCACCGGGTAAGGGGGCTCAGGACGAGCAGTACTTC

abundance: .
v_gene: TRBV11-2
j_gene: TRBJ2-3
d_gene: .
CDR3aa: CASSLSGTSTDTQYF
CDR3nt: TGTGCCAGCAGCTTGTCGGGGACTAGCACAGATACGCAGTATTTT

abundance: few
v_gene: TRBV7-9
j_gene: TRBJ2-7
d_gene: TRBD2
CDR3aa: CASSPPTSYSYEQYF
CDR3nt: TGTGCCAGCAGCCCCCCGACTAGCTACTCCTACGAGCAGTACTTC

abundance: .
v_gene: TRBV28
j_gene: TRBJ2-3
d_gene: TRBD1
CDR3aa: CASTLKGQGDTQYF
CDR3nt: TGTGCCAGCACCCTAAAAGGACAGGGCGATACGCAGTATTTT

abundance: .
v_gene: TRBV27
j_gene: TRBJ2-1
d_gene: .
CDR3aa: CASTLTGGFNEQFF
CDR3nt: TGTGCCAGCACCCTGACCGGGGGATTCAATGAGCAGTTCTTC

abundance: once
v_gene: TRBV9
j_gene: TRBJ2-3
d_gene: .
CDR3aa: CASSVGPAGTDTQYF
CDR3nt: TGTGCCAGCAGCGTAGGGCCGGCGGGGACAGATACGCAGTATTTT

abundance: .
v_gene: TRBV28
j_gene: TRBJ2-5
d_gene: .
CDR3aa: CASSTPGDRQETQYF
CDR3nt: TGTGCCAGCAGTACCCCGGGGGACCGCCAAGAGACCCAGTACTTC

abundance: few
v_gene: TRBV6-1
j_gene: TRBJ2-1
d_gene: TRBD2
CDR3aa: CASSEAGTSGLEQFF
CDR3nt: TGTGCCAGCAGTGAAGCCGGGACTAGCGGGCTTGAGCAGTTCTTC

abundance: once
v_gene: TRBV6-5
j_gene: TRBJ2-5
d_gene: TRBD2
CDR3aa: CASSSATSGSGETQYF
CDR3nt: TGTGCCAGCAGTTCCGCGACTAGCGGGAGTGGGGAGACCCAGTACTTC

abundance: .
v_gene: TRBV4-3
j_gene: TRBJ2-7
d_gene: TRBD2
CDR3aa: CASSQDSVAGPYEQYF
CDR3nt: TGCGCCAGCAGCCAAGATTCGGTAGCGGGACCCTACGAGCAGTACTTC

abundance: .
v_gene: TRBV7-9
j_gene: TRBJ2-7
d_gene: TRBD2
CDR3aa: CASSPAGGDEQYF
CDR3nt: TGTGCCAGCAGCCCAGCTGGGGGGGACGAGCAGTACTTC

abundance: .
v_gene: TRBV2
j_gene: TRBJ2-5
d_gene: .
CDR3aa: CASNTIGDIQETQYF
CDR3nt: TGTGCCAGCAATACTATTGGAGATATCCAAGAGACCCAGTACTTC

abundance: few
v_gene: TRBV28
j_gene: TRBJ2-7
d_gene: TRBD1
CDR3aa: CASRNIWTGSSYEQYF
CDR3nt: TGTGCCAGCAGAAACATTTGGACAGGAAGCTCCTACGAGCAGTACTTC

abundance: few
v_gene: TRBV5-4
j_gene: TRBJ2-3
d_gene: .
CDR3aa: CASSLLGGTGADTQYF
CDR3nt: TGTGCCAGCAGCTTACTCGGCGGGACTGGCGCAGATACGCAGTATTTT

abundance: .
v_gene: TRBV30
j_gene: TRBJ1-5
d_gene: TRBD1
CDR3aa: CAWSSTGRNQPQHF
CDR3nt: TGTGCCTGGAGTTCGACAGGGCGCAATCAGCCCCAGCATTTT